Each of the 23 T cell receptor beta chains below was sequenced from the same sample in a study of OX40 agonist ivuxolimab in advanced cancers. Profiling relied on immunoSEQ multiplex PCR, and the TCRdb table lists in-frame clones only, not all of them. The table lists roughly 40,000 clones, approximately 86% of them singletons. Sequenced here: CD4+ or CD8+ T cells sorted from blood, sampled in a trial of the OX40 agonist ivuxolimab. Receptor source: an adult with an advanced solid tumor such as melanoma, head and neck, liver or kidney cancer.

The chain joins TRBV5-6 to TRBJ1-2; TRBD1 matches at 9 bases. Looked up from germline, CDR1 is SGHDT and CDR2 is YYEEEE. CDR3 length: 13 residues. The junction had 1 base not matched to a gene; V was cut back by 3 bases and J by 4 bases. Here the CDR3 DNA reads TGTGCCAGCAGCTACAGGGGGCCCTATGGCTACACCTTC. As protein: CASSYRGPYGYTF.

This clone was recorded only once. The rearrangement joins TRBV5-1 to TRBJ2-7; D might be TRBD1 or TRBD2, each matching 6 bases. This CDR3 contains 14 residues. Germline CDR1 is SGHRS and CDR2 is YFSETQ. V lost 1 base and J 4 bases, leaving 12 bases between the germline ends. In DNA, the CDR3 is TGCGCCAGCAGCTTGTCACAGGGAGGTTACGAGCAGTACTTC. This translates into CASSLSQGGYEQYF.

The chain is built from TRBV5-4 and TRBJ2-5, with 8 bases fitting TRBD1. Germline CDR1 SGHNT, CDR2 YYREEE (reference sequence). Trimming at V came to 5 bases and at J to 4 bases, leaving 4 bases not matched to a gene. This CDR3 is 13 amino acids long. CDR3 DNA sequence: TGTGCCAGCAGGCCACAGGGGGGAGAGACCCAGTACTTC. This encodes CASRPQGGETQYF.

The chain is built from TRBV27 and TRBJ2-7, with D uncertain. The germline V and J ends were trimmed by 2 bases and 0 bases, with 11 bases remaining between them. Germline V lookup: CDR1 MNHEY, CDR2 SMNVEV (reference sequence). The CDR3 extends over 15 amino acids. Here the CDR3 reads CASSLTAEPSYEQYF. As DNA, the CDR3 is TGTGCCAGCAGTTTAACCGCAGAGCCCTCCTACGAGCAGTACTTC.

This chain joins TRBV7-3 and TRBJ2-5; TRBD2 might be the D (7 bases). CDR1 and CDR2 from the germline V gene are SGHTA and FQGTGA. V gave up 1 base and J gave up 5 bases, with 14 bases separating them. The CDR3 length is 15 residues. CDR3 protein: CASSLIGGTRETQYF. CDR3 sequence (DNA): TGTGCCAGCAGCTTAATCGGGGGGACAAGGGAGACCCAGTACTTC. The whole variable domain, filled in from reference TRBV7-3 and TRBJ2-5, reads GAGVSQTPSNKVTEKGKYVELRCDPISGHTALYWYRQSLGQGPEFLIYFQGTGAADDSGLPNDRFFAVRPEGSVSTLKIQRTERGDSAVYLCASSLIGGTRETQYFGPGTRLLVL.

This chain links TRBV11-3 with TRBJ1-1; D is undetermined. The germline V gene has CDR1 SGHNT and CDR2 YENEEA. The CDR3 extends over 15 amino acids. V was cut by 1 base and J by 1 base, with 10 bases left in between. This CDR3 is CASSLGYGANTEAFF. CDR3 DNA sequence: TGTGCCAGCAGCTTAGGGTACGGCGCGAACACTGAAGCTTTCTTT.

This chain connects TRBV6-6 to TRBJ2-3; D is ambiguous. CDR3 size: 14 residues. CDR1 is MNHNY and CDR2 is SVGAGI in the germline V gene (reference sequence). The V gene lost 0 bases and the J gene lost 6 bases, with 10 bases spanning the gap. CDR3 coding DNA: TGTGCCAGCAGTTACTCGAAAAGCCCCGATACGCAGTATTTT. Its protein product is CASSYSKSPDTQYF.

The table lists this clone with a few counts. This sequence joins TRBV6-5 and TRBJ2-1, with D maybe TRBD1 (6 bases). CDR3 length: 13 amino acids. The germline gives CDR1 MNHEY, CDR2 SVGAGI. The V and J ends lost 7 bases and 9 bases respectively, with 16 bases between them. The CDR3 reads CASTVSEGGEQFF. Written as DNA, the CDR3 is TGTGCCAGCACTGTTTCGGAAGGGGGTGAGCAGTTCTTC.

The chain recombines TRBV7-3 with TRBJ2-7, with a tentative D call TRBD1 (6 bases). From germline, CDR1 is SGHTA and CDR2 FQGTGA. This CDR3 has 13 residues. Trimming removed 2 bases from V and 5 bases from J, with 10 bases in between. CDR3 DNA sequence: TGTGCCAGCAGCTTAGTCGCAGGGGACGAGCAGTACTTC. It encodes CASSLVAGDEQYF.

In its sample, this clone was seen once. This chain connects TRBV19 to TRBJ1-1, with D possibly being TRBD1 (5 bases). Deletions cut 10 bases from V and 5 bases from J, with 17 bases between. The CDR3 contains 13 residues. The germline CDR1 and CDR2 sequences are LNHDA and SQIVND (reference sequence). The CDR3 DNA sequence: TGTGCCACCACCAGGGAGGCAAGGACTGAAGCTTTCTTT. Encoded protein: CATTREARTEAFF.

Remarks on this clone: Other DNA sequences in the same sample also yield this CDR3. The chain has TRBV27 and TRBJ1-3, with D possibly being TRBD1 (5 bases). V was pared by 2 bases and J by 1 base, with 6 bases between. Germline V CDR1 and CDR2: MNHEY, SMNVEV (reference sequence). The CDR3 runs to 14 residues. This CDR3 is CASSLAGSGNTIYF. CDR3 DNA: TGTGCCAGCAGTTTAGCAGGGTCTGGAAACACCATATATTTT.

V usage is TRBV19 and J usage is TRBJ2-7; 9 bases align to TRBD1. From germline, CDR1 is LNHDA and CDR2 SQIVND (reference sequence). V was pared by 1 base and J by 3 bases, with 1 base of the junction left unmatched. The CDR3 totals 14 residues. CDR3 protein: CASSIGQGDYEQYV. CDR3 DNA: TGTGCCAGTAGTATAGGACAGGGGGACTACGAGCAGTACGTC.

This clone was seen once. CDR3 sequence: CSVKGSGFNEQFF. The CDR3 nucleotides are TGCAGCGTTAAGGGGTCAGGTTTCAATGAGCAGTTCTTC. The V and J genes are TRBV29-1 and TRBJ2-1; tentative D call: TRBD1 (5 bases). Trimming cost V 5 bases and J 6 bases, with 14 bases left between them. Germline lookup yields CDR1 SQVTM and CDR2 ANQGSEA. This CDR3 region has 13 residues.

The rearrangement joins TRBV5-8 to TRBJ2-5; D is undetermined. The CDR3 runs 13 residues. The V gene's germline CDR1 is SGHTS and CDR2 YDEGEE. V lost 2 bases to trimming and J lost 2 bases, with 7 bases between them. The CDR3 DNA reads TGTGCCAGCAGCTTTAGGGTACAAGAGACCCAGTACTTC. This codes for CASSFRVQETQYF.

V is TRBV9 and J is TRBJ2-3; D remains ambiguous. This CDR3 is 12 amino acids long. With 1 base removed from V and 6 bases from J, the gap between germline ends came to 6 bases. The germline CDR1 and CDR2 sequences are SGDLS and YYNGEE. CDR3 sequence: CASSVPRDTQYF. The CDR3 nucleotides are TGTGCCAGCAGCGTACCTAGGGATACGCAGTATTTT.

The V and J genes are TRBV9 and TRBJ1-5; possible D gene TRBD1, 6 bases. Germline CDR1 reads SGDLS; CDR2 reads YYNGEE. V shed 0 bases and J shed 5 bases, with 12 bases lying between them. The CDR3 is 15 amino acids. The CDR3 DNA sequence: TGTGCCAGCAGCGTAGGGGGGGACACCGATCAGCCCCAGCATTTT. Residues: CASSVGGDTDQPQHF.

The chain couples TRBV13 to TRBJ2-3; D remains ambiguous. Germline V gene lookup returns CDR1 PRHDT and CDR2 FYEKMQ (reference sequence). Trimming shortened V by 4 bases and J by 2 bases, and 10 bases separated the two germline ends. This CDR3 spans 14 amino acids. The CDR3 DNA reads as TGTGCCAGCAGCTCCCGATCTAACACAGATACGCAGTATTTT. This translates into CASSSRSNTDTQYF.

The V gene is TRBV7-8, the J gene TRBJ2-2; D is perhaps TRBD1 (6 bases). This CDR3 comprises 16 residues. Germline CDR1 and CDR2: SGHVS and FQNEAQ. V lost 4 bases, J lost 4 bases, and 16 bases lay in between. The CDR3 spells CASSSGYGQITGELFF. In DNA form, the CDR3 reads TGTGCCAGCAGCTCTGGGTACGGACAGATCACCGGGGAGCTGTTTTTT.

The gene calls are TRBV5-5 and TRBJ2-1; D remains ambiguous. The length of the CDR3 is 11 residues. The V and J ends lost 4 bases and 10 bases respectively, with 9 bases between them. The V gene's germline CDR1 is SGHKS and CDR2 YYEKEE (reference sequence). The CDR3 loop reads CASSLSWEQFF. CDR3 nucleotides: TGTGCCAGCAGCCTCAGTTGGGAGCAGTTCTTC. The full variable domain, rest sourced from reference TRBV5-5 and TRBJ2-1, is DAGVTQSPTHLIKTRGQQVTLRCSPISGHKSVSWYQQVLGQGPQFIFQYYEKEERGRGNFPDRFSARQFPNYSSELNVNALLLGDSALYLCASSLSWEQFFGPGTRLTVL.

The chain is built from TRBV27 and TRBJ1-5; no clear D gene. The length of the CDR3 is 15 residues. In germline, CDR1 is MNHEY, CDR2 SMNVEV (reference sequence). V gave up 8 bases and J gave up 2 bases, with 16 bases separating them. In DNA, the CDR3 is TGTGCCAGCCGGCCAAAAAGAGGTGGCAATCAGCCCCAGCATTTT. Its protein product is CASRPKRGGNQPQHF.

This chain uses TRBV7-9 with TRBJ1-2; TRBD1 matches at 9 bases. The length of the CDR3 is 16 residues. Germline V gene sequence: CDR1 SEHNR, CDR2 FQNEAQ (reference sequence). Unmatched junction bases numbered 8, after V lost 2 bases and J lost 4 bases. The CDR3 protein is CASSLILPGQGYGYTF. The CDR3 DNA reads as TGTGCCAGCAGCTTAATTCTGCCGGGACAGGGCTATGGCTACACCTTC.

Concerning this clone: It is likely a read error, because the conserved phenylalanine at the end of the CDR3 is missing. The limits of the CDR3 on the DNA are not certain, so only TCRdb's listed CDR3 is given. This rearrangement joins TRBV7-5 to TRBJ1-2; TRBD1 is the table's D call, not checked against the DNA. TRBV7-5 constitutes a pseudogene. The CDR3 is made up of 13 amino acids, end residues included. CDR3 amino acids: CVRSLKRDSRKLS.

This clone was observed a handful of times. The V call is TRBV2, the J call TRBJ2-5; D is perhaps TRBD2 (5 bases). The V gene's germline CDR1 is SNHLY and CDR2 FYNNEI. The CDR3 is 10 amino acids. Between the trimmed V and J ends, which lost 7 bases and 12 bases, there was a span of 12 bases. CDR3 residues: CASKAEGKYF. The DNA of the CDR3 is TGTGCCAGCAAAGCGGAAGGGAAGTACTTC. Based on the CDR3 plus reference TRBV2 and TRBJ2-5, the full variable domain is EPEVTQTPSHQVTQMGQEVILRCVPISNHLYFYWYRQILGQKVEFLVSFYNNEISEKSEIFDDQFSVERPDGSNFTLKIRSTKLEDSAMYFCASKAEGKYFGPGTRLLVL.